The sequence of this T cell receptor beta chain was determined in a study of T-cell memory formation after mild COVID-19. Broader study findings: Pre-infection memory showed some responding clones, and this suggested that cross-reactive memory joined. CD4+ bias marked clones expanding day 15 to 37, unlike balanced contracting clones.

Using constant-segment primers, 5'RACE produced TCR alpha and TCR beta cDNA libraries carrying sample barcodes and UMIs. TCRdb re-analysed the 5' RACE reads in MiXCR, keeping a single row per CDR3 protein. The repertoire holds some 490,000 distinct CDR3 sequences, 15% to 20% seen once, with 10% to 15% in the top ten. This clonotype was picked up many times. As yet, its antigen is unknown. The TCR sequence derives from an adult woman who had mild COVID-19 (a few samples of this study predate the infection). Cell type and time point are not known. Material: PBMCs or a T cell subset sorted from them (not recorded which).

DNA for the CDR3: TGTGCCAGCAGCGAGACAGGGGGCGCGGGGCAAGAGACCCAGTACTTC. Encoded protein: CASSETGGAGQETQYF. The chain recombines TRBV5-6 with TRBJ2-5; 10 nucleotides match TRBD1. The V gene's germline CDR1 is SGHDT and CDR2 YYEEEE. CDR3 length equals 16 residues. V gave up 4 bases and J gave up 2 bases; unmatched junction bases: 8.